Listed here are 14 T cell receptor beta chains from one sample, sequenced in a study of T cell changes during pregnancy in multiple sclerosis. The protocol was immunoSEQ multiplex PCR, while the TCRdb copy is restricted to in-frame clones and leaves out a portion. The data contain some 93,000 clones, over 80% of them singletons. This material consisted of peripheral blood, taken after pregnancy. These receptors were obtained from a female donor with multiple sclerosis, enrolled in a pregnancy study.

The chain couples TRBV9 to TRBJ2-5; 11 bases are shared with TRBD2. The V segment lost 4 bases and the J segment 3 bases; nucleotides outside the gene matches: 8. Looked up from germline, CDR1 is SGDLS and CDR2 is YYNGEE. The CDR3 is made up of 16 amino acids. DNA of the CDR3: TGTGCCAGCAGCTCCTTAGCGGGGGGGCAGAAAGAGACCCAGTACTTC. Protein: CASSSLAGGQKETQYF.

This clone was recorded only once. This chain links TRBV18 with TRBJ1-5; 10 bases are shared with TRBD1. CDR3 length equals 14 residues. Germline V gene lookup returns CDR1 KGHSH and CDR2 LQKENI. Germline trimming cut 2 bases from V and 7 bases from J; bases unmatched to any gene: 2. CDR3 DNA: TGTGCCAGCTCACCAGGACAGGGGGGGCAGCCCCAGCATTTT. Protein product: CASSPGQGGQPQHF.

The rearrangement uses TRBV7-9 and TRBJ2-7; 12 bases fit TRBD2. Germline-derived CDR1 and CDR2 are SEHNR and FQNEAQ (reference sequence). With V trimmed by 5 bases and J by 6 bases, 2 bases remained unmatched. The CDR3 contains 13 residues. For the CDR3, the DNA is TGTGCCAGCAGCGGACTAGCGGGGTTCGAGCAGTACTTC. It specifies CASSGLAGFEQYF.

This sequence joins TRBV7-2 and TRBJ1-2, with TRBD1 matching over 8 bases. The CDR3 covers 14 residues. Trimming at V came to 2 bases and at J to 6 bases, leaving 5 bases not matched to a gene. Germline CDR1 SGHTA, CDR2 FQGNSA. The CDR3 here is CASSLNQGANGYTF. In nucleotides, the CDR3 is TGTGCCAGCAGCTTAAACCAGGGGGCGAATGGCTACACCTTC.

V is TRBV4-3 and J is TRBJ1-1, with a tentative D call TRBD1 (6 bases). The CDR3 sequence is 19 residues long. CDR1 is LGHNA and CDR2 is YSLEER in the germline V gene. The V and J ends lost 1 base and 1 base respectively, with 22 bases between them. CDR3: CASSQGFRGREWKNTEAFF. The CDR3 DNA reads as TGCGCCAGCAGCCAAGGATTCCGGGGGCGGGAGTGGAAGAACACTGAAGCTTTCTTT.

The chain is built from TRBV4-3 and TRBJ2-5, with D perhaps matching TRBD1 (5 bases). Trimming cost V 0 bases and J 5 bases, with 13 bases left between them. Per the germline V gene, CDR1 is LGHNA and CDR2 is YSLEER. The CDR3 loop spans 15 amino acids. The CDR3 nucleotides are TGCGCCAGCAGCCAAGATCCCCAGGGAAGGGAGACCCAGTACTTC. Translated, it gives CASSQDPQGRETQYF.

The chain is built from TRBV4-3 and TRBJ1-5; 10 bases are shared with TRBD1. V lost 0 bases, J lost 4 bases, and 9 bases stayed unmatched. This CDR3 region has 18 residues. CDR1 and CDR2 (germline): LGHNA, YSLEER. The CDR3 sequence is CASSQDLPGQGLNQPQHF. CDR3 nucleotides: TGCGCCAGCAGCCAAGACTTACCGGGACAGGGGCTTAATCAGCCCCAGCATTTT.

This chain uses TRBV10-3 with TRBJ2-5, with D possibly TRBD2 on 6 matching bases. Germline assignment: CDR1 ENHRY and CDR2 SYGVKD. This CDR3 contains 13 residues. Trimming left V 9 bases short and J 5 bases short, with 16 bases between. The CDR3 DNA sequence: TGTGCCATAAGCGCTGAACGGGGGGAGACCCAGTACTTC. Residues: CAISAERGETQYF.

This chain links TRBV11-2 with TRBJ2-5; 9 nucleotides match TRBD2. The germline V gene encodes CDR1 SGHAT and CDR2 FQNNGV. This CDR3 has 16 amino acids. Trimming took 2 bases from V and 5 from J; bases not matched to a gene: 9. CDR3 sequence: CASSLHSSGNGETQYF. CDR3 coding DNA: TGTGCCAGCAGCTTACACTCTAGCGGGAACGGGGAGACCCAGTACTTC.

The rearrangement uses TRBV19 and TRBJ2-2; 10 nucleotides align to TRBD2. Germline V CDR1 and CDR2: LNHDA, SQIVND (reference sequence). Trimming at V came to 4 bases and at J to 3 bases, leaving 2 bases not matched to a gene. The length of the CDR3 is 15 residues. The CDR3 protein is CASSRTSGYTGELFF. The CDR3 nucleotides are TGTGCCAGTAGTAGGACTAGCGGATACACCGGGGAGCTGTTTTTT.

This chain joins TRBV5-1 and TRBJ1-1; D remains unclear. Germline loops: CDR1 SGHRS, CDR2 YFSETQ. The CDR3 extends over 14 amino acids. The V gene lost 0 bases and the J gene lost 4 bases, with 10 bases spanning the gap. The CDR3 sequence is CASSLDTPPTEAFF. DNA of the CDR3: TGCGCCAGCAGCTTGGACACGCCCCCCACTGAAGCTTTCTTT.

The rearrangement links TRBV27 to TRBJ1-2; 9 bases align to TRBD1. V trimming: 5 bases; J trimming: 3 bases; junction bases outside the gene matches: 7. Germline values: CDR1 MNHEY, CDR2 SMNVEV (reference sequence). The CDR3 extends over 15 amino acids. The CDR3 spells CASSAGTGRDYGYTF. CDR3 in DNA: TGTGCCAGCAGTGCCGGGACAGGGAGAGACTATGGCTACACCTTC.

The V gene is TRBV7-9, the J gene TRBJ2-7, with TRBD2 as a possible D gene (6 bases). Trimming removed 2 bases from V and 3 bases from J, with 17 bases in between. The CDR3 covers 16 residues. In germline, CDR1 is SEHNR, CDR2 FQNEAQ (reference sequence). The CDR3 is CASSLKEGPRHYEQYF. In nucleotides, the CDR3 is TGTGCCAGCAGCTTAAAGGAGGGGCCCAGGCACTACGAGCAGTACTTC. Variable domain in full (rest from reference TRBV7-9 and TRBJ2-7): DTGVSQNPRHKITKRGQNVTFRCDPISEHNRLYWYRQTLGQGPEFLTYFQNEAQLEKSRLLSDRFSAERPKGSFSTLEIQRTEQGDSAMYLCASSLKEGPRHYEQYFGPGTRLTVT.

This clone is a singleton in its sample. V and J are TRBV19 and TRBJ2-7, with 8 positions matching TRBD1. Germline CDR1 LNHDA, CDR2 SQIVND (reference sequence). The CDR3 consists of 15 residues. The J segment lost 2 bases and the V segment lost 5 bases, leaving 8 bases of the junction unmatched. CDR3: CASSVFPGQAYEQYF. The CDR3 DNA follows: TGTGCCAGTAGTGTCTTCCCGGGACAGGCCTACGAGCAGTACTTC.